This T cell receptor (beta chain) was sequenced during a study of Ad26.COV2.S vaccination and SARS-CoV-2 variants. Study observations and caveats: Spike-specific TCR breadth in vaccine recipients exceeded that seen in placebo recipients.

With 3 bases clipped from V and 8 bases from J, the junction kept 7 bases outside the gene matches. Germline loops: CDR1 KGHSH, CDR2 LQKENI. This CDR3 comprises 14 residues. This clone appeared once. Its antigen is unidentified. The treatment is: 19 received Ad26.COV2.S at low or high dose, single or two shots; a few received placebo; per-sample allocation not given. Sampling was performed 63 days after the first vaccine or placebo injection. Method: immunoSEQ multiplex PCR; TCRdb's copy keeps in-frame clones and lacks some. The sample has around 350,000 clones, 80% to 90% seen once; the top ten hold roughly 3.1%.

The material was peripheral blood, obtained in a trial of Ad26.COV2.S vaccine versus placebo. The receptor was isolated from a person between 18 and 65 years old who received the Ad26.COV2.S COVID-19 vaccine or a placebo. The rearrangement links TRBV18 to TRBJ2-1, with 7 bases matching TRBD1. The CDR3 spells CASSPETGVHEQFF. CDR3 in DNA: TGTGCCAGCTCACCGGAAACAGGGGTCCATGAGCAGTTCTTC.